This T cell receptor (beta chain) is from a study of CD8+ T cells in alopecia areata. Looked up from germline, CDR1 is LNHNV and CDR2 is YYDKDF (reference sequence). This CDR3 has 15 amino acids. Trimming removed 0 bases from V and 6 bases from J, with 9 bases in between. Sorted populations comprised CD4+ and CD8+ T cells obtained from PBMCs. RNA was extracted and reverse transcribed into cDNA as the sequencing template. Data came from immunoSEQ multiplex PCR; TCRdb stores just in-frame clones and leaves some out. Here the sample spans 170,000 or so clones, 63% being singletons. This clone was picked up a small number of times.

The source is a human donor with alopecia areata. This sequence joins TRBV15 and TRBJ1-6, with TRBD1 as a possible D gene (5 bases). Sequenced material: CD4+ T cells sorted from blood, taken at week 0. DNA for the CDR3: TGTGCCACCAGCAGAGAAGGGGCAGGTAATTCACCCCTCCACTTT. Protein sequence: CATSREGAGNSPLHF.